The clone carrying this T cell receptor (beta chain) came up a few times. What it binds is unknown. This entry comes from a study of post-analysis software for immune sequencing data. Germline V gene data show CDR1 as MDHEN and CDR2 as SYDVKM. With V trimmed by 5 bases and J by 4 bases, 15 bases remained unmatched. This CDR3 is 17 amino acids long. Notes on the study in general: TRBV5-6, TRBV5-1 and TRBV20-1 belonged to a set of about 5 TRBV segments that were more frequent in patients than controls.

cDNA libraries for TCR beta contained unique molecular identifiers. Via MiXCR, TCRdb re-called the PCR reads, giving one row per CDR3 protein. The table has about 540,000 distinct CDR3 sequences, 34% seen once. Sequencing was done on a sample of blood. This chain uses TRBV28 with TRBJ2-5, with 8 bases matching TRBD2. This clonotype was obtained from a girl under 18 with multiple sclerosis. CDR3 sequence: CASSLLGGGTSSETQYF. CDR3 bases: TGTGCCAGCAGTCTACTGGGCGGGGGGACCAGCTCAGAGACCCAGTACTTC.